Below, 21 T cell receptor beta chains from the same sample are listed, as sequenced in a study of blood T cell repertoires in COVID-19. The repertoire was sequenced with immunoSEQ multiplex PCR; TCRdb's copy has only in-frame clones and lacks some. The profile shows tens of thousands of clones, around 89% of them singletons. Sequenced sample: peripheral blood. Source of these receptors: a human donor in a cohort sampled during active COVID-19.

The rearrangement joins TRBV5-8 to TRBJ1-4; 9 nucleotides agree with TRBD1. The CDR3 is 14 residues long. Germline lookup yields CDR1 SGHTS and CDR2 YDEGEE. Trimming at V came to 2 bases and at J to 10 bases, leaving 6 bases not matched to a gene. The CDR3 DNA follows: TGTGCCAGCAGCTTACAGGGGGCGTTGCGAAAACTGTTTTTT. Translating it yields CASSLQGALRKLFF.

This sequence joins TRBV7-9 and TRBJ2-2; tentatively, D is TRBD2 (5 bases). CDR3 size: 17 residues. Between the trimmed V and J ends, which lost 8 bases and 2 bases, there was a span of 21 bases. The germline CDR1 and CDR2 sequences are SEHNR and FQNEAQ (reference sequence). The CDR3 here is CASVHPVREANTGELFF. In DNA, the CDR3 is TGTGCCAGCGTTCATCCAGTCCGGGAAGCTAACACCGGGGAGCTGTTTTTT. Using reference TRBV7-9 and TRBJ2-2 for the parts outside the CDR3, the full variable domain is DTGVSQNPRHKITKRGQNVTFRCDPISEHNRLYWYRQTLGQGPEFLTYFQNEAQLEKSRLLSDRFSAERPKGSFSTLEIQRTEQGDSAMYLCASVHPVREANTGELFFGEGSRLTVL.

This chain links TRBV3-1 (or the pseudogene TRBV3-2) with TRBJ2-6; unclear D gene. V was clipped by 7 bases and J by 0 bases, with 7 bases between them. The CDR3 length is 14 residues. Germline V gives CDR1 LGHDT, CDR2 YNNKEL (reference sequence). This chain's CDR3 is CASTQLSGANVLTF. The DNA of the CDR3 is TGTGCCAGCACACAGCTCTCTGGGGCCAACGTCCTGACTTTC.

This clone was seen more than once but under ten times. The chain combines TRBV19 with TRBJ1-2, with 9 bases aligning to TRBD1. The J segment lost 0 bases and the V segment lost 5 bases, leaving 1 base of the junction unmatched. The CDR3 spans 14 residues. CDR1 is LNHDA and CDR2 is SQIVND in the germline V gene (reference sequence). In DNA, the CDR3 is TGTGCCAGTAGTCGGGACAGGGCTAACTATGGCTACACCTTC. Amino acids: CASSRDRANYGYTF.

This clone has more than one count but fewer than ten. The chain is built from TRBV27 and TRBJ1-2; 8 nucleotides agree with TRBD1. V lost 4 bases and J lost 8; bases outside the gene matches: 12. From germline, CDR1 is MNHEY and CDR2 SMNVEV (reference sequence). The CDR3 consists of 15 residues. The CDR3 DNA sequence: TGTGCCAGCAGTTCCGTCCCGGGACAGGTCGGAGGCTACACCTTC. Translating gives CASSSVPGQVGGYTF.

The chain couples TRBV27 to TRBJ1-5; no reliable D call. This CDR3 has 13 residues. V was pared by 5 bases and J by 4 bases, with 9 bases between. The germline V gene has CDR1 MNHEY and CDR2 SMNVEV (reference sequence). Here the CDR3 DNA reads TGTGCCAGCAGTCCTTCTCTAAATCAGCCCCAGCATTTT. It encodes CASSPSLNQPQHF.

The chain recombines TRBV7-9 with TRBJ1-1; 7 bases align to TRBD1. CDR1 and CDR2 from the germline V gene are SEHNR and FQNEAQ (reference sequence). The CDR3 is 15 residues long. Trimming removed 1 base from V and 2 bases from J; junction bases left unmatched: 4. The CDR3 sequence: CASSLGGTANTEAFF. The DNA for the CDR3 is TGTGCCAGCAGCTTAGGAGGGACAGCTAACACTGAAGCTTTCTTT.

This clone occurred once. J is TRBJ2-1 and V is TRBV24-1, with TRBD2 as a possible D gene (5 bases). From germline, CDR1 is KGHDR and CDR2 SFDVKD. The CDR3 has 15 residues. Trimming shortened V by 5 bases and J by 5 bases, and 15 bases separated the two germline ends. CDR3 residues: CATSVAGPKHNEQFF. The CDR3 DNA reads TGTGCCACCAGTGTCGCGGGTCCAAAGCACAATGAGCAGTTCTTC.

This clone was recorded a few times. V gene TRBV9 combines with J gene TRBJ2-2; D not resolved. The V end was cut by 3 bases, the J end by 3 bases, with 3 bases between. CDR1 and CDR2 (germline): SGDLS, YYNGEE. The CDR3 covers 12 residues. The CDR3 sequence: CASSADTGELFF. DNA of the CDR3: TGTGCCAGCAGCGCAGACACCGGGGAGCTGTTTTTT.

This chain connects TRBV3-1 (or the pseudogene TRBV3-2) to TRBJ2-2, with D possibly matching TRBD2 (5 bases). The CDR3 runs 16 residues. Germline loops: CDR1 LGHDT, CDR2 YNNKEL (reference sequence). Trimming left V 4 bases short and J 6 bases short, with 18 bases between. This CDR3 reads CASSPLRTLHPGELFF. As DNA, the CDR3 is TGTGCCAGCAGCCCACTAAGGACTCTCCACCCCGGGGAGCTGTTTTTT.

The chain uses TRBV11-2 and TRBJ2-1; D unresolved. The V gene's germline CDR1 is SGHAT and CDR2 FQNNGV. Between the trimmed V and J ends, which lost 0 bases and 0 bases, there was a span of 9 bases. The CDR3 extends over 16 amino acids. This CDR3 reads CASSLEGRSSYNEQFF. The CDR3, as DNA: TGTGCCAGCAGCTTAGAGGGCCGAAGCTCCTACAATGAGCAGTTCTTC. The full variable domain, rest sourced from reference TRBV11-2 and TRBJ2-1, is EAGVAQSPRYKIIEKRQSVAFWCNPISGHATLYWYQQILGQGPKLLIQFQNNGVVDDSQLPKDRFSAERLKGVDSTLKIQPAKLEDSAVYLCASSLEGRSSYNEQFFGPGTRLTVL.

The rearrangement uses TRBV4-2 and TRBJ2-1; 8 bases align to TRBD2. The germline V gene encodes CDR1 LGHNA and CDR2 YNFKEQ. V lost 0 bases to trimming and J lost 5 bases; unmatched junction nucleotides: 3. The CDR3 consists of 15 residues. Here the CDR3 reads CASSQDWGLDNEQFF. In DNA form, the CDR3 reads TGTGCCAGCAGCCAAGATTGGGGACTAGACAATGAGCAGTTCTTC.

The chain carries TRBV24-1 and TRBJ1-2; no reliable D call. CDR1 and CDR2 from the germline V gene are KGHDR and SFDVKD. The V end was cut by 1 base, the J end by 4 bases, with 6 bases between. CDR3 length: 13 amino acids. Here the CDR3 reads CATSDFTGYGYTF. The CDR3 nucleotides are TGTGCCACCAGTGATTTTACCGGCTATGGCTACACCTTC.

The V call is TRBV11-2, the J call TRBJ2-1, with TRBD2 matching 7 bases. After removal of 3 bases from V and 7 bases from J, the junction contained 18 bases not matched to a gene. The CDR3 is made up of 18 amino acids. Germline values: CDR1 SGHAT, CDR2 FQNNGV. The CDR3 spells CASSLRVETGTMGNEQFF. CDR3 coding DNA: TGTGCCAGCAGCTTGAGGGTGGAAACCGGGACTATGGGGAATGAGCAGTTCTTC.

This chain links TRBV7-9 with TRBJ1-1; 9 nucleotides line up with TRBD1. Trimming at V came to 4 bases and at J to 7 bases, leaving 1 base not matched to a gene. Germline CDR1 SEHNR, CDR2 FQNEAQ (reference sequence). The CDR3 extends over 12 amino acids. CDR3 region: CASSWTGDEAFF. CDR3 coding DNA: TGTGCCAGCAGCTGGACAGGGGATGAAGCTTTCTTT.

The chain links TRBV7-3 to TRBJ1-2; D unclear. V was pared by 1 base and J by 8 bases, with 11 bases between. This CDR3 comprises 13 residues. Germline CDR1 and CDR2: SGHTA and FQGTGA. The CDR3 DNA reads TGTGCCAGCAGCTTAAACGCGGCCTGGGGCTACACCTTC. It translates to CASSLNAAWGYTF.

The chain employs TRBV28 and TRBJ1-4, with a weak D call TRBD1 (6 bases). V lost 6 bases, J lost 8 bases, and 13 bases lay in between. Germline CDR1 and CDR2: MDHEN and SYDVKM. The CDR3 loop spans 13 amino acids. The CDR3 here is CASRPGHTEKLFF. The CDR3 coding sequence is TGTGCCAGCAGACCGGGACATACCGAAAAACTGTTTTTT.

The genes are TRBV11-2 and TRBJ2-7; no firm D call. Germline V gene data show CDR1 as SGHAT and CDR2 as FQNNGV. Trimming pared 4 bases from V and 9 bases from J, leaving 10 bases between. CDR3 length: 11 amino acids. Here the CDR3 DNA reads TGTGCCAGCAGCTCCGGCGGTGGGCAGTACTTC. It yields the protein CASSSGGGQYF.

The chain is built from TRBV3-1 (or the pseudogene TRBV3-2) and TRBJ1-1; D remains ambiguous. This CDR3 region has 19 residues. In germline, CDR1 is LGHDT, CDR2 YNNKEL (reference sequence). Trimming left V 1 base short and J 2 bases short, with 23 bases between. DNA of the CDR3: TGTGCCAGCAGCCAAGCGGAAATGGGCAACACCCCGCAAAACACTGAAGCTTTCTTT. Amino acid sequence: CASSQAEMGNTPQNTEAFF.

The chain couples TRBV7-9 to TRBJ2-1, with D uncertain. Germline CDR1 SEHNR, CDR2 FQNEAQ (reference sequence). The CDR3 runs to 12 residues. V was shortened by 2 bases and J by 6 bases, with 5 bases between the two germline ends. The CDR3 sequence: CASSLLLNEQFF. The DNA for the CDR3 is TGTGCCAGCAGCTTATTACTCAATGAGCAGTTCTTC.

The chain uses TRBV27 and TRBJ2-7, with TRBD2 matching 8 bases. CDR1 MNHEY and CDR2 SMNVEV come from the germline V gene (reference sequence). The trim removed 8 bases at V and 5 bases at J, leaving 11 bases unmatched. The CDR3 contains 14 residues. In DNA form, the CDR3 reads TGTGCCAGCGACTCTCGACGGGGGGGTGACGAGCAGTACTTC. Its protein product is CASDSRRGGDEQYF.